This TCR beta chain was observed in a study of T-cell reconstitution after alpha-beta-depleted transplantation in children. This clonotype was detected ten times or more. Germline V CDR1 and CDR2: DFQATT, SNEGSKA (reference sequence). With V trimmed by 1 base and J by 0 bases, 8 bases remained unmatched. The CDR3 loop spans 17 amino acids. Library preparation (for TCRbeta) was performed with unique molecular identifiers. MiXCR, run by TCRdb on the PCR reads, gives a single entry per CDR3 protein. This table has some 600,000 distinct CDR3 sequences, approximately 16% appearing once. The receptor's source is a human donor who donated a stem cell graft to a child with acute myeloid leukemia. The V and J genes are TRBV20-1 and TRBJ2-1, with 8 nucleotides matching TRBD2. The sample in question was PBMCs from the stem cell graft donor, obtained from the stem cell graft. The DNA for the CDR3 is TGCAGTGCTAGAGGACTAGCGAGGACGTTCTCCTACAATGAGCAGTTCTTC. Encoded protein: CSARGLARTFSYNEQFF.